This TCR beta chain was recovered during a study of T cells in Graves' hyperthyroidism and ophthalmopathy. RNA transcripts served as the template for amplifying TCR beta CDR3 regions. With the HTBI primer set, the TCR CDR3 went through a first round of RT-PCR. TCRdb processed the multiplex PCR reads anew with MiXCR; each CDR3 protein has one entry. This table has about 210,000 distinct CDR3 sequences, about a sixth appearing once. Graves' hyperthyroidism was deemed stable absent ophthalmopathy progression within 18 months. The patients, who ranged from 18 to 65 in age, presented with newly diagnosed hyperthyroidism lasting under 2 months. Diagnoses used clinical symptoms, serum thyroxine and TRAb, thyroid ultrasound and orbital computed tomography. The CDR3 loop spans 14 amino acids. Trimming cost V 0 bases and J 5 bases, with 13 bases left between them. CDR1 is GTSNPN and CDR2 is SVGIG in the germline V gene (reference sequence).

Broader study findings: Most expanded thyroid clonotypes above 0.001 also appeared in blood.

This clonotype was picked up a small number of times. Its antigen remains unknown. The source material was blood. This chain connects TRBV30 to TRBJ2-5; D not resolved. This receptor was identified in a man aged 50 to 60 with Graves' hyperthyroidism. The CDR3 DNA reads as TGTGCCTGGAGTGTCTGGAGCCAGACGGAGACCCAGTACTTC. Protein product: CAWSVWSQTETQYF.